This T cell receptor beta chain was identified during a study of CD8 T cells in ankylosing spondylitis (dated 2017 in TCRdb). Describing the broader study: To find TCR variants linked to disease, the study profiled T cell receptor beta repertoires in ankylosing spondylitis patients and healthy donors. The full study cohort comprised about 24 ankylosing spondylitis patients and 85 to 120 healthy donors. Peripheral blood was sampled, and synovial fluid was additionally collected from ankylosing spondylitis patients.

V is cut back by 1 base and J by 0 bases, with 15 bases in the junction unmatched. CDR1 and CDR2 are drawn from the germline V gene (reference sequence): DFQATT, SNEGSKA. Including cysteine and phenylalanine, the CDR3 has 18 amino acids. The kept DNA is CDR3 alone, 54 bases in frame from the first base. Sequencing used an Illumina HiSeq 2500. TCR beta libraries were prepared by quantitative 5'-RACE with molecular barcodes. Processing in the source paper ran as follows. To identify disease-linked TCR variants, a new computational method was used, one built on a probabilistic model of VDJ rearrangement. TCRdb reran the public reads through fastp at Q25 and MiXCR, keeping productive beta chains. Each CDR3 protein gets just one entry, which takes the most common genes and DNA from the rows behind it. In this record, the V and J calls reflect TCRdb's handling and not the investigators' own analysis. The sample yields roughly 490,000 distinct CDR3 sequences; under 5.5% were counted once. Roughly 3.2% of the sample is taken by the ten largest.

As for this clonotype: The antigen this receptor binds is unknown. Base quality data are lacking; no much larger clone is found one base away.

What the research found in general, with its limitations: According to the report, matched synovial fluid samples from ankylosing spondylitis patients were significantly enriched for the disease-linked clones. A CD8+ phenotype was shown by the disease-linked clones, which were found at relatively low frequencies in peripheral blood. A TCR beta motif made up of roughly eight highly homologous amino acid variants appeared to be characteristic of blood from ankylosing spondylitis patients. Some motif variants had previously been reported in the synovial fluid and blood of reactive arthritis patients, which suggests shared mechanisms of disease initiation.

The sequence derives from a male donor with ankylosing spondylitis. The chain employs TRBV20-1 and TRBJ2-7; TRBD1 fits 7 bases in the junction. Sequencing was carried out using blood, either unsorted or a sorted T cell fraction (not recorded which). The sequence in DNA is TGCAGTGCTAGAGGCTTAGGGGAAAGACAGGGTGGCTCCTACGAGCAGTACTTC. This yields the protein CSARGLGERQGGSYEQYF.